Shown below are 11 T cell receptor beta chains from a single sample sequenced in a study of Ad26.COV2.S vaccination and SARS-CoV-2 variants. The data were produced by immunoSEQ multiplex PCR, yet TCRdb's version contains in-frame clones alone and is incomplete. Here the sample spans 360,000 or so clones, around 87% being singletons. The treatment: about 20 received Ad26.COV2.S at low or high dose, single or two shots; about 5 received placebo; per-sample allocation not given. Sample collection was performed on day 63 after the first vaccine or placebo injection. This specimen consisted of peripheral blood, obtained in a trial of Ad26.COV2.S vaccine versus placebo. The source is a person between 18 and 65 years old who received the Ad26.COV2.S COVID-19 vaccine or a placebo.

The V call is TRBV9, the J call TRBJ1-4, with 7 bases identical to TRBD1. CDR1 and CDR2 from the germline V gene are SGDLS and YYNGEE. The CDR3 has 14 amino acids. Trimming took 4 bases from V and 10 from J; bases not matched to a gene: 10. The CDR3 DNA sequence: TGTGCCAGCAGCACGGGGGACAGCCAGGGAAAACTGTTTTTT. It is translated as CASSTGDSQGKLFF. Drawing the rest from reference TRBV9 and TRBJ1-4, the complete variable domain is DSGVTQTPKHLITATGQRVTLRCSPRSGDLSVYWYQQSLDQGLQFLIQYYNGEERAKGNILERFSAQQFPDLHSELNLSSLELGDSALYFCASSTGDSQGKLFFGSGTQLSVL.

The V call is TRBV4-1, the J call TRBJ2-5; D may be TRBD1 or TRBD2 (5 bases each). The germline CDR1 and CDR2 sequences are MGHRA and YSYEKL. CDR3 length: 16 residues. V was shortened by 0 bases and J by 2 bases, with 13 bases between the two germline ends. The CDR3 loop is CASSQDPPGQQETQYF. DNA of the CDR3: TGCGCCAGCAGCCAAGATCCCCCGGGGCAACAAGAGACCCAGTACTTC.

The V call is TRBV5-4, the J call TRBJ2-5; D is perhaps TRBD2 (6 bases). The V gene's germline CDR1 is SGHNT and CDR2 YYREEE (reference sequence). The CDR3 runs 13 residues. Trimming stripped 6 bases from V and 4 bases from J, with 13 bases between. The CDR3 DNA follows: TGTGCCAGCACGGGGGACCCCGGAGAGACCCAGTACTTC. Protein: CASTGDPGETQYF.

As DNA, the CDR3 is TGTGCCAGCAGCTCGAGGACAGGGGGCTACAATGAGCAGTTCTTC. Protein sequence: CASSSRTGGYNEQFF. J is TRBJ2-1 and V is TRBV7-8, with 10 bases aligning to TRBD1. Germline-derived CDR1 and CDR2 are SGHVS and FQNEAQ. CDR3 length equals 15 residues. J gave up 3 bases and V 4 bases, and 3 bases lay outside the gene matches.

For this clone: A read error may account for a junction end that differs from germline. Distinct nucleotide sequences in the sample also encode this CDR3. This chain joins TRBV29-1 and TRBJ1-2; D might be TRBD1 (5 bases). This CDR3 has 13 amino acids. Germline lookup yields CDR1 SQVTM and CDR2 ANQGSEA. CDR3 coding DNA: TGTAGCGTCCGGGACGGGGGAGAAAGGGTATATACCTTC. This codes for CSVRDGGERVYTF.

The rearrangement uses TRBV10-2 and TRBJ1-5; no reliable D call. Trimming removed 4 bases from V and 0 bases from J, with 10 bases in between. The CDR3 is 15 amino acids. Germline V gene sequence: CDR1 WSHSY, CDR2 SAAADI. The CDR3 loop reads CASSVKGGSNQPQHF. In nucleotides, the CDR3 is TGCGCCAGCAGTGTAAAAGGTGGTAGCAATCAGCCCCAGCATTTT.

This chain uses TRBV5-6 with TRBJ2-3, with 7 bases that match TRBD2. Losses at the gene ends were 0 bases for V and 3 bases for J; bases not matched to a gene: 4. Germline assignment: CDR1 SGHDT and CDR2 YYEEEE. This CDR3 is built from 15 residues. CDR3 sequence (DNA): TGTGCCAGCAGCTTGGCCCCGGGACTAACAGATACGCAGTATTTT. Encoded protein: CASSLAPGLTDTQYF.

The chain combines TRBV4-1 with TRBJ2-3; D uncertain. Germline V gene lookup returns CDR1 MGHRA and CDR2 YSYEKL. The CDR3 extends over 14 amino acids. With 3 bases removed from V and 11 bases from J, the gap between germline ends came to 18 bases. The CDR3 is CASSQTNSHSGQYF. The CDR3 coding sequence is TGCGCCAGCAGCCAGACGAACAGCCATTCGGGGCAGTATTTT.

The chain uses TRBV27 and TRBJ1-4, with a tentative D call TRBD1 (6 bases). Trimming left V 3 bases short and J 7 bases short, with 18 bases between. Germline assignment: CDR1 MNHEY and CDR2 SMNVEV (reference sequence). The CDR3 consists of 16 residues. The CDR3 is CASSFLPQGQGEKLFF. The DNA for the CDR3 is TGTGCCAGCAGTTTCCTACCCCAGGGGCAGGGTGAAAAACTGTTTTTT. Full variable domain (missing parts from reference TRBV27 and TRBJ1-4): EAQVTQNPRYLITVTGKKLTVTCSQNMNHEYMSWYRQDPGLGLRQIYYSMNVEVTDKGDVPEGYKVSRKEKRNFPLILESPSPNQTSLYFCASSFLPQGQGEKLFFGSGTQLSVL.

This sequence joins TRBV9 and TRBJ2-7; D is tentatively TRBD1 or TRBD2 (5 bases each). V dropped 3 bases and J dropped 7 bases, with 20 bases sitting between them. CDR3 length: 15 residues. The germline CDR1 and CDR2 sequences are SGDLS and YYNGEE. The CDR3 bases are TGTGCCAGCAGCGCCTTTTCAGGGACCTCGGGGGAGCAGTACTTC. Translated: CASSAFSGTSGEQYF.

The rearrangement uses TRBV21-1 and TRBJ2-3; TRBD1, the D gene given by the table, was not confirmed from the DNA. TRBV21-1 is flagged as a pseudogene. The CDR3 runs 15 residues. The CDR3 loop reads CASSKAGRTADTQYF. The CDR3 DNA follows: TGTGCCAGCAGCAAAGCGGGCCGCACCGCAGATACGCAGTATTTT.